A selection of T cell receptor beta chains follows, all from one sample in a study of T cells in localized non-small cell lung cancer. Sequencing used immunoSEQ multiplex PCR; TCRdb keeps in-frame clones, though not all of them. The profile covers about 26,000 clones, with less than 95% appearing a single time and 3.5% to 5% taken by the ten largest. The starting material was peripheral blood, obtained before any cancer treatment. All receptors derive from a female donor over 55 with stage II squamous cell lung carcinoma. CDR3s include the opening cysteine and the closing phenylalanine or tryptophan. The D gene is left open where the match is weak. Some rows have no size entry. The others give once, few or many, or a class for an expanded clone.

d_call: .; j_call: TRBJ2-1; clone_size: .; v_call: TRBV9; cdr3_nt: TGTGCCAGCAGCGTAGGGATTAGCGGTTTATACAATGAGCAGTTCTTC; cdr3_aa: CASSVGISGLYNEQFF
d_call: TRBD2; j_call: TRBJ2-1; clone_size: .; v_call: TRBV7-3; cdr3_nt: TGTGCCAGCAGCTTGGGACTAGGAGTAACGAATGAGCAGTTCTTC; cdr3_aa: CASSLGLGVTNEQFF
d_call: .; j_call: TRBJ1-2; clone_size: .; v_call: TRBV19; cdr3_nt: TGTGCCAGTAGTAGCCAGGGGCGCGGGATCTATGGCTACACCTTC; cdr3_aa: CASSSQGRGIYGYTF
d_call: .; j_call: TRBJ2-3; clone_size: .; v_call: TRBV19; cdr3_nt: TGTGCCAGTACCCCTAAGCGCCAAAAGTGGGGAAGCACAGATACGCAGTATTTT; cdr3_aa: CASTPKRQKWGSTDTQYF
d_call: .; j_call: TRBJ1-3; clone_size: .; v_call: TRBV10-3; cdr3_nt: TGTGCCACAACAGGGTCCGGAAACACCATATATTTT; cdr3_aa: CATTGSGNTIYF
d_call: TRBD1; j_call: TRBJ2-7; clone_size: .; v_call: TRBV4-3; cdr3_nt: TGCGCCAGCAGCCAAGATCGCGTCAGGGGGAATCTGGCCTACGAGCAGTACTTC; cdr3_aa: CASSQDRVRGNLAYEQYF
d_call: .; j_call: TRBJ2-5; clone_size: .; v_call: TRBV19; cdr3_nt: TGTGCCAGTAGAGGTGGGTCTGGGACAAAAGAGACCCAGTACTTC; cdr3_aa: CASRGGSGTKETQYF
d_call: TRBD1; j_call: TRBJ2-7; clone_size: once; v_call: TRBV11-1; cdr3_nt: TGTGCCAGCAGCTTAGCCGGGACAGGGTCCTACGAGCAGTACTTC; cdr3_aa: CASSLAGTGSYEQYF
d_call: .; j_call: TRBJ1-1; clone_size: .; v_call: TRBV11-3; cdr3_nt: TGTGCCAGCAGCTTATCTACCGGGACTGAAGCTTTCTTT; cdr3_aa: CASSLSTGTEAFF
d_call: .; j_call: TRBJ1-6; clone_size: once; v_call: TRBV7-8; cdr3_nt: TGTGCCAGCAGCTTAGAAGGGGAGCGGGGGCCCTATAATTCACCCCTCCACTTT; cdr3_aa: CASSLEGERGPYNSPLHF
d_call: TRBD1; j_call: TRBJ1-2; clone_size: .; v_call: TRBV6-6; cdr3_nt: TGTGCCAGCAGTTACACGGACAGGGGGCCCAACGGCTACACCTTC; cdr3_aa: CASSYTDRGPNGYTF
d_call: TRBD2; j_call: TRBJ2-3; clone_size: .; v_call: TRBV7-8; cdr3_nt: TGTGCCAGCAGCCCCTACAGAGTAGCGGGGGCCAGCACAGATACGCAGTATTTT; cdr3_aa: CASSPYRVAGASTDTQYF
d_call: .; j_call: TRBJ1-4; clone_size: .; v_call: TRBV25-1; cdr3_nt: TGTGCCAGCAGTGAGAGCCTCGGGGCTACTAATGAAAAACTGTTTTTT; cdr3_aa: CASSESLGATNEKLFF
d_call: TRBD1; j_call: TRBJ2-1; clone_size: .; v_call: TRBV4-3; cdr3_nt: TGCGCCAGCAGCCCCGTCAGCATGGGGACAGGGGGTATGATCCAGCAGTTCTTC; cdr3_aa: CASSPVSMGTGGMIQQFF
d_call: TRBD2; j_call: TRBJ2-1; clone_size: .; v_call: TRBV2; cdr3_nt: TGTGCCAGCAGCGGTAAGCGGGGGCCACCCAATGAGCAGTTCTTC; cdr3_aa: CASSGKRGPPNEQFF
d_call: TRBD2; j_call: TRBJ2-1; clone_size: once; v_call: TRBV9; cdr3_nt: TGTGCCAGCAGCGTAGACCGTGGCCCGCGGGGGTCCTACAATGAGCAGTTCTTC; cdr3_aa: CASSVDRGPRGSYNEQFF
d_call: .; j_call: TRBJ1-4; clone_size: .; v_call: TRBV19; cdr3_nt: TGTGCCAGTAGTATAATCAGGGACACTAATGAAAAACTGTTTTTT; cdr3_aa: CASSIIRDTNEKLFF
d_call: .; j_call: TRBJ2-3; clone_size: .; v_call: TRBV7-6; cdr3_nt: TGTGCCAGCAGCCGAGCAGATACGCAGTATTTT; cdr3_aa: CASSRADTQYF
d_call: .; j_call: TRBJ1-1; clone_size: .; v_call: TRBV10-2; cdr3_nt: TGCGCCAGCAGTGTCGGACAGCTATACACTGAAGCTTTCTTT; cdr3_aa: CASSVGQLYTEAFF
d_call: .; j_call: TRBJ2-7; clone_size: once; v_call: TRBV30; cdr3_nt: TGTGCCTGGAAGAAATACGAGCAGTACTTC; cdr3_aa: CAWKKYEQYF
d_call: TRBD1; j_call: TRBJ2-7; clone_size: .; v_call: TRBV6-6; cdr3_nt: TGTGCCAGCGCTCCACCGGGACAGGGCCACGAGCAGTACTTC; cdr3_aa: CASAPPGQGHEQYF
d_call: .; j_call: TRBJ2-6; clone_size: .; v_call: TRBV2; cdr3_nt: TGTGCCAGCAGTGAGGCAGGACTCTCTGGGGCCAACGTCCTGACTTTC; cdr3_aa: CASSEAGLSGANVLTF
d_call: TRBD2; j_call: TRBJ2-7; clone_size: .; v_call: TRBV30; cdr3_nt: TGTGCCTGGAACGCGGGACTAGCGTCCTACGAGCAGTACTTC; cdr3_aa: CAWNAGLASYEQYF
d_call: .; j_call: TRBJ2-7; clone_size: .; v_call: TRBV2; cdr3_nt: TGTGCCAGCAGCCGTATGGGGGTGGGGGCTGGCGAGCAGTACTTC; cdr3_aa: CASSRMGVGAGEQYF
d_call: TRBD2; j_call: TRBJ2-7; clone_size: .; v_call: TRBV2; cdr3_nt: TGTGCCAGCAGAGCTGTAGCGGGAGTGAACTACGAGCAGTACTTC; cdr3_aa: CASRAVAGVNYEQYF
d_call: TRBD1; j_call: TRBJ1-2; clone_size: few; v_call: TRBV7-9; cdr3_nt: TGTGCCAGCAGCGCCGGGACAGGTCACTATGGCTACACCTTC; cdr3_aa: CASSAGTGHYGYTF
d_call: .; j_call: TRBJ2-5; clone_size: .; v_call: TRBV7-2; cdr3_nt: TGTGCCAGCAGCTTAATCCCTGGAGGGAGAGTTGGACAAGAGACCCAGTACTTC; cdr3_aa: CASSLIPGGRVGQETQYF
d_call: .; j_call: TRBJ1-1; clone_size: .; v_call: TRBV7-2; cdr3_nt: TGTGCCAGCAGCTTAGCGTGGGGTCAAATGGGACCCTTGTGGTCTGAAGCTTTCTTT; cdr3_aa: CASSLAWGQMGPLWSEAFF
d_call: .; j_call: TRBJ2-1; clone_size: .; v_call: TRBV6-5; cdr3_nt: TGTGCCAGCAGTTCCCAGGTTCACTCCTACAATGAGCAGTTCTTC; cdr3_aa: CASSSQVHSYNEQFF
d_call: .; j_call: TRBJ2-5; clone_size: once; v_call: TRBV5-6; cdr3_nt: TGTGCCAGCAGCTTGGGGCGACAAGAGACCCAGTACTTC; cdr3_aa: CASSLGRQETQYF
d_call: .; j_call: TRBJ1-1; clone_size: few; v_call: TRBV4-3; cdr3_nt: TGCGCCAGCAGCCAAGACAGGAACACTGAAGCTTTCTTT; cdr3_aa: CASSQDRNTEAFF
d_call: TRBD1; j_call: TRBJ2-1; clone_size: .; v_call: TRBV6-1; cdr3_nt: TGTGCCAGCAGTGACCCCGGGACAGGGGTAGGTAATGAGCAGTTCTTC; cdr3_aa: CASSDPGTGVGNEQFF
d_call: .; j_call: TRBJ2-5; clone_size: .; v_call: TRBV7-3; cdr3_nt: TGTGCCAGCAGCCCCTACGGCCAGACCCAGTACTTC; cdr3_aa: CASSPYGQTQYF
d_call: .; j_call: TRBJ1-3; clone_size: .; v_call: TRBV2; cdr3_nt: TGTGCCAGCAGTGAATATGCTCGAAACACCATATATTTT; cdr3_aa: CASSEYARNTIYF
d_call: TRBD1; j_call: TRBJ1-1; clone_size: .; v_call: TRBV5-5; cdr3_nt: TGTGCCAGCAGCTCACTAGGGACAGGGTGGGTCACTGAAGCTTTCTTT; cdr3_aa: CASSSLGTGWVTEAFF
d_call: .; j_call: TRBJ2-3; clone_size: .; v_call: TRBV5-1; cdr3_nt: TGCGCCAGCAGCTTGGTTGACAGTGCAGATACGCAGTATTTT; cdr3_aa: CASSLVDSADTQYF
d_call: .; j_call: TRBJ1-6; clone_size: .; v_call: TRBV9; cdr3_nt: TGTGCCAGCAGCGACCAGGGGCAATATAATTCACCCCTCCACTTT; cdr3_aa: CASSDQGQYNSPLHF
d_call: .; j_call: TRBJ2-7; clone_size: .; v_call: TRBV6-1; cdr3_nt: TGTGCCAGTAGGAAGTGGGAAACCGAGCAGTACTTC; cdr3_aa: CASRKWETEQYF
d_call: .; j_call: TRBJ2-5; clone_size: .; v_call: TRBV27; cdr3_nt: TGTGCCAGCAGTCCTTCGGGACTTGAACAAGAGACCCAGTACTTC; cdr3_aa: CASSPSGLEQETQYF
d_call: TRBD2; j_call: TRBJ2-1; clone_size: .; v_call: TRBV19; cdr3_nt: TGTGCCAGTAGTATACAACTAGCGGGAGGCTACAATGAGCAGTTCTTC; cdr3_aa: CASSIQLAGGYNEQFF
d_call: TRBD1; j_call: TRBJ1-4; clone_size: .; v_call: TRBV4-2; cdr3_nt: TGTGCCAGCAGCTATCGACAGGGGGACGAAAAACTGTTTTTT; cdr3_aa: CASSYRQGDEKLFF
d_call: TRBD1; j_call: TRBJ2-7; clone_size: .; v_call: TRBV5-1; cdr3_nt: TGCGCCAGCAGCTTGGAGGGACAGGGTATATACGAGCAGTACTTC; cdr3_aa: CASSLEGQGIYEQYF
d_call: .; j_call: TRBJ1-1; clone_size: .; v_call: TRBV5-1; cdr3_nt: TGCGCCAGCAGCTTGGAGAGGATTGGTGAAGCTTTCTTT; cdr3_aa: CASSLERIGEAFF
d_call: .; j_call: TRBJ1-2; clone_size: .; v_call: TRBV30; cdr3_nt: TGTGCCTGGGCATCAGCTAACTATGGCTACACCTTC; cdr3_aa: CAWASANYGYTF
d_call: TRBD2; j_call: TRBJ2-7; clone_size: .; v_call: TRBV6-6; cdr3_nt: TGTGCCAGTTGGGGAACTAGCGGGACCTACGAGCAGTACTTC; cdr3_aa: CASWGTSGTYEQYF
d_call: TRBD1; j_call: TRBJ2-3; clone_size: .; v_call: TRBV5-1; cdr3_nt: TGCGCCAGCAGCGGTGGGACAGGAACAGATACGCAGTATTTT; cdr3_aa: CASSGGTGTDTQYF
d_call: .; j_call: TRBJ2-7; clone_size: few; v_call: TRBV2; cdr3_nt: TGTGCCAGCAGTGAAGTGGCCGTCGGGTACTTC; cdr3_aa: CASSEVAVGYF
d_call: .; j_call: TRBJ1-2; clone_size: .; v_call: TRBV18; cdr3_nt: TGTGCCAGCTCACTGACAGGCTACTATGGCTACACCTTC; cdr3_aa: CASSLTGYYGYTF
d_call: .; j_call: TRBJ2-7; clone_size: .; v_call: TRBV6-5; cdr3_nt: TGTGCCAGCAGTGACCGGGACGGACACTACGAGCAGTACTTC; cdr3_aa: CASSDRDGHYEQYF
d_call: .; j_call: TRBJ2-3; clone_size: .; v_call: TRBV19; cdr3_nt: TGTGCCAGTAGTATAGGTAGGGGTGGAGATACGCAGTATTTT; cdr3_aa: CASSIGRGGDTQYF